This entry describes one T cell receptor beta chain. This specimen comes from a study of blood T cell repertoires in COVID-19. About the study: PBMCs, B-cell-depleted T cells, or T cells provided the cDNA or gDNA that made up the material.

The table came from immunoSEQ multiplex PCR; TCRdb's copy has only in-frame clones and leaves some out. The repertoire consists of around 300,000 clones, with around four fifths occurring once and the leading ten covering approximately 3%. The V end was cut by 4 bases, the J end by 5 bases, with 19 bases between. The CDR3 length is 16 residues. The germline V gene encodes CDR1 SGHKS and CDR2 YYEKEE (reference sequence). The sequenced sample was peripheral blood. This chain uses TRBV5-5 with TRBJ2-4, with a possible D match to TRBD2 (5 bases). The sequence was collected from a man aged 25 to 45 with active or convalescent COVID-19. Here the CDR3 reads CASSGASWPPENIQYF. CDR3 in DNA: TGTGCCAGCAGCGGCGCTAGCTGGCCCCCTGAAAACATTCAGTACTTC.